These T cell receptor beta chains were read from a single sample in a study of shared clonotypes between healthy human individuals. The data were produced by immunoSEQ multiplex PCR, yet TCRdb's version contains in-frame clones alone and is incomplete. This sample has hundreds of thousands of clones; 85% to 95% occur once, and the top ten carry approximately 0.12%. Sequenced material: naive CD8+ T cells sorted from blood. These receptors originate from a woman aged 30 to 39 in good health. CDR3s include the opening cysteine and the closing phenylalanine or tryptophan. The order of the fields is clone size, J gene, V gene, CDR3 length, D gene, CDR3 DNA, CDR3 protein. D genes are given only for firm matches. Not every row has a clone size; where given, it reads once, few, many or a size class.

clone size: .
J gene: TRBJ1-1
V gene: TRBV6-1
CDR3 length: 14
D gene: .
CDR3 DNA: TGTGCCAGCAGTGAAAGATACATGAACACTGAAGCTTTCTTT
CDR3 protein: CASSERYMNTEAFF

clone size: .
J gene: TRBJ2-7
V gene: TRBV25-1
CDR3 length: 14
D gene: .
CDR3 DNA: TGTGCCAGCAGTGAATTTGGGACGTCCTACGAGCAGTACTTC
CDR3 protein: CASSEFGTSYEQYF

clone size: .
J gene: TRBJ2-7
V gene: TRBV29-1
CDR3 length: 14
D gene: .
CDR3 DNA: TGCAGCGTTGCAGGGGGGTGGACGGCCGAGGAGCAGTACTTC
CDR3 protein: CSVAGGWTAEEQYF

clone size: .
J gene: TRBJ2-7
V gene: TRBV28
CDR3 length: 14
D gene: TRBD2
CDR3 DNA: TGTGCCAGCCACAAATTAGCGGGAGGGAACGAGCAGTACTTC
CDR3 protein: CASHKLAGGNEQYF

clone size: once
J gene: TRBJ2-3
V gene: TRBV7-9
CDR3 length: 17
D gene: TRBD2
CDR3 DNA: TGTGCCAGCAGCCCATCCTTGCAAGCGGGAGGGCAAGATACGCAGTATTTT
CDR3 protein: CASSPSLQAGGQDTQYF

clone size: .
J gene: TRBJ2-7
V gene: TRBV4-1
CDR3 length: 17
D gene: TRBD1
CDR3 DNA: TGCGCCAGCAGCCAAGAATATTTATTGGGGACAGGTTACGAGCAGTACTTC
CDR3 protein: CASSQEYLLGTGYEQYF

clone size: .
J gene: TRBJ2-7
V gene: TRBV11-2
CDR3 length: 13
D gene: TRBD2
CDR3 DNA: TGTGCCAGCAGCTACGGCGGGAGTTACGAGCAGTACTTC
CDR3 protein: CASSYGGSYEQYF

clone size: .
J gene: TRBJ2-7
V gene: TRBV30
CDR3 length: 12
D gene: .
CDR3 DNA: TGTGCCTGGAATTCTGACACCTACGAGCAGTACTTC
CDR3 protein: CAWNSDTYEQYF

clone size: .
J gene: TRBJ2-7
V gene: TRBV27
CDR3 length: 15
D gene: TRBD2
CDR3 DNA: TGTGCCAGCAGTTTCCGAGCGGGACTACTCGGGGAGCAGTACTTC
CDR3 protein: CASSFRAGLLGEQYF

clone size: .
J gene: TRBJ2-2
V gene: TRBV9
CDR3 length: 12
D gene: .
CDR3 DNA: TGTGCCAGCAGGTCCCGCACCGGGGAGCTGTTTTTT
CDR3 protein: CASRSRTGELFF

clone size: .
J gene: TRBJ2-7
V gene: TRBV19
CDR3 length: 14
D gene: TRBD1
CDR3 DNA: TGTGCCAGTAGTTCCGACAGGGATTCCTACGAGCAGTACTTC
CDR3 protein: CASSSDRDSYEQYF

clone size: .
J gene: TRBJ1-5
V gene: TRBV27
CDR3 length: 13
D gene: TRBD1
CDR3 DNA: TGTGCCAGCAGTCCGGACAGGGATCAGCCCCAGCATTTT
CDR3 protein: CASSPDRDQPQHF

clone size: .
J gene: TRBJ1-4
V gene: TRBV11-2
CDR3 length: 19
D gene: .
CDR3 DNA: TGTGCCAGCAGCTTAGTGCAGGAAGAAAGAGGGCCAAATAAAGAAAAACTGTTTTTT
CDR3 protein: CASSLVQEERGPNKEKLFF

clone size: .
J gene: TRBJ2-1
V gene: TRBV5-8
CDR3 length: 12
D gene: .
CDR3 DNA: TGTGCCAGCAGCTTGGCCACAGGGCTGGAGTTCTTC
CDR3 protein: CASSLATGLEFF

clone size: .
J gene: TRBJ1-1
V gene: TRBV29-1
CDR3 length: 19
D gene: .
CDR3 DNA: TGCAGCGTTGAAGGCCGGAGCCCTGGAACCCAACGGGTGAACACTGAAGCTTTCTTT
CDR3 protein: CSVEGRSPGTQRVNTEAFF

clone size: .
J gene: TRBJ2-3
V gene: TRBV18
CDR3 length: 14
D gene: .
CDR3 DNA: TGTGCCAGCTCACCAGAACCAGTCACAGATACGCAGTATTTT
CDR3 protein: CASSPEPVTDTQYF

clone size: .
J gene: TRBJ1-5
V gene: TRBV10-3
CDR3 length: 17
D gene: .
CDR3 DNA: TGTGCCATCAGTGAGTCTGTGGCTAGGGTTTCGCGCCCGGCCCAGCATTTT
CDR3 protein: CAISESVARVSRPAQHF

clone size: .
J gene: TRBJ2-1
V gene: TRBV7-7
CDR3 length: 15
D gene: .
CDR3 DNA: TGTGCCAGCAGCTTAGCGGACGGTTACTACAATGAGCAGTTCTTC
CDR3 protein: CASSLADGYYNEQFF

clone size: .
J gene: TRBJ2-7
V gene: TRBV5-1
CDR3 length: 15
D gene: TRBD2
CDR3 DNA: TGCGCCAGCAGCTTGGCTAGCGGGACGCGGAACGAGCAGTACTTC
CDR3 protein: CASSLASGTRNEQYF

clone size: .
J gene: TRBJ2-7
V gene: TRBV28
CDR3 length: 14
D gene: .
CDR3 DNA: TGTGCCAGCAGTTTTGAAGACCGAGACTACGAGCAGTACTTC
CDR3 protein: CASSFEDRDYEQYF

clone size: .
J gene: TRBJ1-4
V gene: TRBV5-4
CDR3 length: 14
D gene: TRBD1
CDR3 DNA: TGTGCCAGCAGCCTGACAGGGGGCAATGAAAAACTGTTTTTT
CDR3 protein: CASSLTGGNEKLFF

clone size: .
J gene: TRBJ1-5
V gene: TRBV27
CDR3 length: 15
D gene: TRBD1
CDR3 DNA: TGTGCCAGCAGTTTATCGTGGAGGGGGCAACAGCCCCAGCATTTT
CDR3 protein: CASSLSWRGQQPQHF

clone size: .
J gene: TRBJ2-7
V gene: TRBV7-8
CDR3 length: 12
D gene: .
CDR3 DNA: TGTGCCAGCTTATCGGGTTTCGGCGAGCAGTACTTC
CDR3 protein: CASLSGFGEQYF

clone size: .
J gene: TRBJ2-7
V gene: TRBV11-2
CDR3 length: 14
D gene: .
CDR3 DNA: TGTGCCAGCAGGACAGCCCCTAACCTCTACGAGCAGTACTTC
CDR3 protein: CASRTAPNLYEQYF

clone size: .
J gene: TRBJ2-7
V gene: TRBV2
CDR3 length: 14
D gene: TRBD2
CDR3 DNA: TGTGCCAGCAGTGGTTGGACTAGCTCCTACGAGCAGTACTTC
CDR3 protein: CASSGWTSSYEQYF

clone size: .
J gene: TRBJ2-1
V gene: TRBV5-1
CDR3 length: 17
D gene: TRBD2
CDR3 DNA: TGCGCCAGCAGCTTGGCCTCGGGCGGGAGGGATTACAATGAGCAGTTCTTC
CDR3 protein: CASSLASGGRDYNEQFF

clone size: .
J gene: TRBJ2-3
V gene: TRBV16
CDR3 length: 15
D gene: .
CDR3 DNA: TGTGCCAGCAGCCAATCGCCGGGTTACACAGATACGCAGTATTTT
CDR3 protein: CASSQSPGYTDTQYF

clone size: .
J gene: TRBJ2-1
V gene: TRBV11-2
CDR3 length: 18
D gene: TRBD2
CDR3 DNA: TGTGCCAGCAGTCCGGGACTAGCGGGAGGGCCCTTGTTCAATGAGCAGTTCTTC
CDR3 protein: CASSPGLAGGPLFNEQFF

clone size: .
J gene: TRBJ1-2
V gene: TRBV5-1
CDR3 length: 16
D gene: .
CDR3 DNA: TGCGCCAGCAGCCCAACTCGTAGCGGGCTTGGCTATGGCTACACCTTC
CDR3 protein: CASSPTRSGLGYGYTF

clone size: .
J gene: TRBJ2-7
V gene: TRBV19
CDR3 length: 15
D gene: TRBD1
CDR3 DNA: TGTGCCAGTAGTCCGGGACAGGGGGCGACCTACGAGCAGTACTTC
CDR3 protein: CASSPGQGATYEQYF

clone size: .
J gene: TRBJ2-2
V gene: TRBV29-1
CDR3 length: 14
D gene: TRBD2
CDR3 DNA: TGCAGCGTTGTAATAGCGGGAAGCACCGGGGAGCTGTTTTTT
CDR3 protein: CSVVIAGSTGELFF